This TCR beta chain was captured in a study of cytomegalovirus exposure and HLA in healthy donors (dated by TCRdb to 2015 to 2018). Broadly, across the study: An earlier analysis of approximately 550 of the donors reported roughly 270 Gb of sequence data and around 110 million unique TCR beta sequences from 150 million to 200 million T cells. An early release that covered about 600 HLA-typed donors contained approximately 300 gigabases of sequencing data and 75 million to 100 million unique TCR sequences. Of the approximately 400 genotyped donors, 65% to 90% fell in the genetic ancestry cluster associated with self-reported Caucasian donors. The aim of the study was to test whether cataloging public T cell receptors could identify signatures of past pathogen exposure. The T cell repertoires of 666 subjects were profiled by immunosequencing and related to cytomegalovirus serostatus. Besides the first cohort of 500 to 700 subjects, a separate validation cohort made up of about 120 different subjects was used. To predict cytomegalovirus infection status, the study combined high-throughput TCR immunosequencing, statistical association of individual TCRs with disease status, and machine learning. A later analysis re-examined previously published TCR beta repertoires from roughly 650 donors and added high-resolution HLA genotyping to investigate patterns of TCR occurrence. Rather than drawing on any new phenotypic data, the later analysis identified candidate immune exposures from TCR beta sequences and the way those sequences occurred across donors. In an earlier analysis of 500 to 650 of the donors, high-throughput TCR beta sequencing was used to judge whether each TCR beta V gene segment behaved as functional or pseudogenic. Donor age, sex, ethnicity and CMV serostatus were compiled alongside the repertoire data. Genome-wide SNP genotypes for about 65% of the 666 donors were used in a later genetic analysis, which treated that subset as a discovery cohort. All discovery cohort repertoires had been generated on a single sequencing platform. HLA typing included class I and class II loci at four-digit resolution. The number of typed donors differed by locus: roughly 629-630 for A, B, C, DRB1 and DQB1; some 500 for DQA1; 606 for DPA1; and roughly 450 for DPB1. Several DR-DQ haplotypes were treated as single units for association and clustering because of strong linkage in the cohort. Among 398 genotyped donors of the cohort, an average of about 240,000 unique TCR beta nucleotide sequences were sequenced per donor, roughly 20% of them non-productive.

The CDR3, cysteine through phenylalanine, is 13 amino acids long. Here the CDR3 DNA is all that survives: 39 bases in frame from base 1. CDR1 SGHNT and CDR2 YYREEE were looked up in the germline V gene (reference sequence). V and J lose 6 bases and 4 bases, and a span of 13 bases separates them. This clone was detected a few times. Its antigen is still unknown. Within one base of it there is no much larger clone, and no base qualities were kept. Library prep was done by the immunoSEQ multiplex PCR assay. For the multiplex PCR, a mixture combining 60 forward primers for TCR Vbeta segments and 13 reverse primers for TCR Jbeta segments was used. Amplification of the CDR3 region of rearranged TCR beta genes was performed with a multiplex PCR assay on genomic DNA. The amplified TCR beta libraries were sequenced on the Illumina HiSeq System as 87-base-pair reads. Turning to the authors' computational methods: A later analysis counted tens of millions of unique TCR beta chains across the 550 to 700 repertoires, and roughly 11 million of these chains were shared by at least two donors. A nearest-neighbor algorithm error-corrected the raw reads and collapsed the reads into unique sequences, merging closely related sequences to remove PCR and sequencing errors. CDR3 sequences were aligned to IMGT reference sequences to assign V, D and J gene segments. For a sequence to be retained, a match of at least six nucleotides was required to both a V gene segment and a J gene segment. A rearrangement was called productive if the CDR3 had no stop codons and remained in frame with V and J, and every other rearrangement was called non-productive. Following IMGT convention, CDR3 was defined as the stretch from the second conserved V-encoded cysteine up to the conserved J-encoded phenylalanine. The earlier analysis of 550 to 650 of the donors excluded any sequence lacking an unambiguous match to a single V gene segment. An earlier analysis of 450 to 650 of the donors called V segments functional above 56.7% productive rearrangements and segregating when the between-donor standard deviation exceeded 5%. A statistical classification framework was built to diagnose cytomegalovirus status from the catalog of TCR beta chain sequences. V and J gene assignment, in a later analysis, came from comparing TCR nucleotide sequences with IMGT/GENE-DB human TR gene sequences. In a later analysis, CDR3 sequences and most-parsimonious VDJ recombination scenarios were assigned using the TCRdist pipeline. In a later analysis, every TCR beta chain was defined by the combination of its CDR3 amino acid sequence and its V-gene family, and reads without a unique V-gene family were dropped. A later analysis removed several hundred highly shared, low-generation-probability nucleotide sequences to deal with suspected cross-contamination and a sequencing artifact. A later analysis calculated a clonal expansion index for each public chain from normalized within-repertoire ranks of inferred template counts. In a later analysis, generation probabilities were computed using a VDJ recombination model fitted to out-of-frame rearrangements, and the results were checked against IGoR. A later analysis scored TCR-TCR, TCR-HLA and TCR-CMV co-occurrence with hypergeometric tests, applying a repertoire-size bias correction to TCR pairs. In a later analysis, false discovery rates were estimated by permuting HLA or CMV assignments 20 times. A later analysis grouped co-occurring TCRs with DBSCAN, adding TCRdist sequence similarity when clustering within HLA-allele-positive subsets. Co-occurrence clustering excluded repertoires with fewer than 30,000 or more than 120,000 public chains, plus five with anomalous nucleotide sharing. TCRdb re-hosts the immuneACCESS table, in-frame sequences only. Its copies lack some clones; in the studies checked, an unresolved V gene accounts for under half of them, and the cause for the rest is not known. That table gives V, J and clone size, and the DNA gave D and trimming. Across this sample there are 65,000 or so clones, with 70% to 80% seen only once. Of the sample, approximately 3.6% is held by the ten largest clones.

The cohort was made up of hundreds of healthy bone marrow donors. All cohort members were sampled while nominally healthy, although unrecorded immune exposures were likely present. The donor tested CMV seropositive and was one of the 289 seropositive cohort members. A peripheral blood sample was provided by each donor, and peripheral blood mononuclear cells were used for TCR beta sequencing. The Qiagen DNeasy Blood Extraction Kit was used to extract genomic DNA from the blood cell samples. The full study reports these points: In a later genetic analysis, a missense DCLRE1C variant was associated with V-gene and J-gene trimming of TCR beta chains, and the association was replicated in an independent cohort. In a later analysis, several top co-occurrence clusters were reported to appear linked to parvovirus B19, influenza, CMV and Epstein-Barr virus. A later analysis found that TCR association rates varied across HLA loci, with DRB1 alleles showing the most associated TCRs and HLA-C alleles the fewest. In a later genetic analysis, fewer N-insertions in productive TCRs were reported among donors in an Asian-associated ancestry cluster than the roughly 700-donor mean. The classifier was reported to diagnose cytomegalovirus status with high specificity and sensitivity in both the original cohort and the validation cohort. While some public TCRs were present in many individuals, most TCR sequences turned up only very rarely across donors. Assigning TCR associations to individual alleles was difficult when HLA alleles, especially DR and DQ, strongly co-occurred. An earlier analysis of approximately 500 of the donors showed that most TCR beta V segments appeared in productive rearrangements either about 87% or about 30% of the time, which broadly matched IMGT annotations. In the study, approximately 160 TCR beta chains were listed as associated with cytomegalovirus. The sequencing pipeline was judged likely to have produced a cluster of highly shared sequence variants as a technical artifact. The cohort was sequenced for TCR beta chains only, and without alpha or paired-chain data the features that could be detected were limited. Because counts were too low, seventeen rarely observed V segments, including chromosome 9 orphons, were excluded from the earlier analysis of 500 to 700 of the donors. The only immune exposure information available for the cohort was CMV serostatus. Roughly uniform sequencing depth across donors was assumed in presence/absence analyses, although this assumption may not hold. A further reported finding was that TCR beta sequences accurately predicted the HLA-A and HLA-B alleles for most subjects in the first cohort. Most CMV-associated TCR beta chains appeared to be HLA-restricted in a later analysis, and the HLA associations seemed to be driven largely by CMV exposure. In vitro tests confirmed that a few of the cytomegalovirus-associated TCR beta chains recognize cytomegalovirus antigens. Because HLA typing was unavailable for some donors at each locus, only the typed subset was used in association tests. At a false discovery rate of 0.05, a later analysis linked 15,000 to 20,000 TCR beta sequences to specific HLA alleles. In a later analysis, HLA-associated TCR beta chains showed more clonal expansion and lower generation probabilities than non-associated chains that were equally common. Some IMGT-functional V segments, including TRBV6-2 and TRBV6-3, could not be distinguished by the 87-base-pair reads and were therefore excluded. It was suggested by the authors that the approach could potentially be generalized to other disease states and immunological phenotypes. Correlated functional status among segregating V segments might reflect linkage disequilibrium, but an unknown experimental factor could not be ruled out.

The chain links TRBV5-4 with TRBJ1-2; tentative D gene TRBD1, with 6 bases matching. The TCR was taken from a woman in her 40s in good health and CMV-seropositive. Sequencing was performed on PBMCs. In nucleotides, the sequence is TGTGCCAGCAAGTTACAGGGCACCTATGGCTACACCTTC. Its protein is CASKLQGTYGYTF.